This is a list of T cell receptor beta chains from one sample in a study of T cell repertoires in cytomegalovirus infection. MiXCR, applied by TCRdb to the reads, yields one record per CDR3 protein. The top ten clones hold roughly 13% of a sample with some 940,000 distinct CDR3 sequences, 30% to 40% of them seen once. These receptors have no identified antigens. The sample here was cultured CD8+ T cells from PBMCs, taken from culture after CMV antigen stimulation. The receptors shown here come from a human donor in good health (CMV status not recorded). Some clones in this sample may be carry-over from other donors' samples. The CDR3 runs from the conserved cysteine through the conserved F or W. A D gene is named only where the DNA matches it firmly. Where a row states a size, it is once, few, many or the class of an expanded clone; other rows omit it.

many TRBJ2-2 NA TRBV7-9 TGTGCCAGCAGCTTAGTCGGAAGTAACACCGGGGAGCTGTTTTTT CASSLVGSNTGELFF
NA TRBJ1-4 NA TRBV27 TGTGCCAGCAGTTTATCCGTTTCGACCTGGGGTGAAAAACTGTTTTTT CASSLSVSTWGEKLFF
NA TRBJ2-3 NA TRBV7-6 TGTGCCAGCAGCTTAATAGGGGAGACTAGCACAGATACGCAGTATTTT CASSLIGETSTDTQYF
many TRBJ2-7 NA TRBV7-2 TGTGCCAGCAGCCTCTATACCTCCTACGAGCAGTACTTC CASSLYTSYEQYF
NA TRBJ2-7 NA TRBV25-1 TGTGCCAGCAGTCCCTGGCCGGGGGACTACGAGCAGTACTTC CASSPWPGDYEQYF
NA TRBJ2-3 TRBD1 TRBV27 TGTGCCAGCAGTTTCGCCAGGACAGGGTTCGTAGATACGCAGTATTTT CASSFARTGFVDTQYF
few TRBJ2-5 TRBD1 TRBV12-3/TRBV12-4 TGTGCCAGCAGTTTAGCGGGAACAGGGGAAGAGACCCAGTACTTC CASSLAGTGEETQYF
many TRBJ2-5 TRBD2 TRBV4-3 TGCGCCAGCAGCCAAGATGGGGCGGGGGGGGGGCAAGAGACCCAGTACTTC CASSQDGAGGGQETQYF
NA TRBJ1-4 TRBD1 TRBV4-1 TGTGCCAGCAGCCAAGATAGGACAGGGGTGGAAAAACTGTTTTTT CASSQDRTGVEKLFF
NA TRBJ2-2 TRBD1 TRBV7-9 TGTGCCAGCAGCCCCAGGGGGCTTCACACCGGGGAGCTGTTTTTT CASSPRGLHTGELFF
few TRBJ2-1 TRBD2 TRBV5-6 TGTGCCAGCAGCGCGACGGGGGGGCCGATTGAGCAGTTCTTC CASSATGGPIEQFF
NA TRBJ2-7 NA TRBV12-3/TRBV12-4 TGTGCCAGCAGCAGGCCAGGAGTTCCCCGGAGGAGCTCCTACGAGCAGTACTTC CASSRPGVPRRSSYEQYF
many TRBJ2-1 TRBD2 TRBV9 TGTGCCAGCAGCCCGGGGGGAGAGTCCAGTGAGCAGTTCTTC CASSPGGESSEQFF
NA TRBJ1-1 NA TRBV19 TGTGCCAGTAGTGTAGACGGATTCATGAACACTGAAGCTTTCTTT CASSVDGFMNTEAFF
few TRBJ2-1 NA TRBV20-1 TGCAGTGCCCGGACGGTCTCCTACAATGAGCAGTTCTTC CSARTVSYNEQFF
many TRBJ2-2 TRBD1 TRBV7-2 TGTGCCAGCAGCTTACCCTCCGGGACAGAGAACACCGGGGAGCTGTTTTTT CASSLPSGTENTGELFF
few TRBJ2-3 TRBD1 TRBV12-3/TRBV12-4 TGTGCCAGCAGTTTACCGGACAGGGGGTTAGATACGCAGTATTTT CASSLPDRGLDTQYF
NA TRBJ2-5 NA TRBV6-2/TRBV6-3 TGTGCCAGTACCAAAGGATACCAAGAGACCCAGTACTTC CASTKGYQETQYF
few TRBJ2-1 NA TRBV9 TGTGCCAGCAGCGTAGATGGAGCTGCCTACAATGAGCAGTTCTTC CASSVDGAAYNEQFF
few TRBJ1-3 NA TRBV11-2 TGTGCCAGCAGCCCTTCCAGGGTGATCTCTGGAAACACCATATATTTT CASSPSRVISGNTIYF
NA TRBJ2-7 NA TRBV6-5 TGTGCCAGCAGTTACAGGACAGACTACGAGCAGTACTTC CASSYRTDYEQYF
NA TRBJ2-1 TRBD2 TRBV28 TGTGCCAGCAGTCCGTTACTAGCGGGGAATGAGCAGTTCTTC CASSPLLAGNEQFF
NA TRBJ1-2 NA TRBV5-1 TGCGCCAGCAGCTTGGATTTGGGAGGTAGTGATGGCTACACCTTC CASSLDLGGSDGYTF